In its sample, the clone carrying this T cell receptor beta chain was seen a few times. Its antigen is still unknown. CDR3 length equals 17 residues. V was pared by 4 bases and J by 5 bases, with 11 bases of the junction left unmatched. The germline V gene encodes CDR1 LNHNV and CDR2 YYDKDF (reference sequence). This specimen comes from a study of CD8 T cells in ankylosing spondylitis. Study conclusions and caveats: The clones that were linked to disease were reported to be significantly enriched in matched synovial fluid samples from ankylosing spondylitis patients. Ankylosing spondylitis blood appeared to carry a characteristic TCR beta motif of several highly homologous variants.

Quantitative barcoded 5'-RACE was used to prepare TCR beta libraries. Each CDR3 protein is one row after TCRdb ran MiXCR on the 5' RACE reads. This sample yields tens of thousands of distinct CDR3 sequences, of which 5.5% to 8% are seen a single time; more than 9% belongs to the top ten. This sequence joins TRBV15 and TRBJ2-5; 12 bases map to TRBD2. The source is a male donor with ankylosing spondylitis or in good health (not recorded which). The sample was blood, either unsorted or a sorted T cell fraction (not recorded which). For the CDR3, the DNA is TGTGCCACCAGCAATCCGCTAGCGGGAGGGCCACGCGAGACCCAGTACTTC. Translated: CATSNPLAGGPRETQYF. The full variable domain, with the rest looked up from reference TRBV15 and TRBJ2-5, is DAMVIQNPRYQVTQFGKPVTLSCSQTLNHNVMYWYQQKSSQAPKLLFHYYDKDFNNEADTPDNFQSRRPNTSFCFLDIRSPGLGDTAMYLCATSNPLAGGPRETQYFGPGTRLLVL.